One sample yielded the 29 T cell receptor beta chains listed below, sequenced in a study of CD8+CD57+ T cells in acquired aplastic anemia. It was genomic DNA that served as the template for profiling TCR beta VDJ and CDR3. TCRdb re-called the reads through MiXCR, storing one row per CDR3 protein. This sample has approximately 180,000 distinct CDR3 sequences, with roughly 50% found just once. The sequenced patients had an expansion of CD8+CD57+ cells seen by flow cytometry. Sample: sorted CD4+, CD8+, or CD8+CD57+ T cells (not recorded which) from PBMCs. Receptors originate from a human donor with aplastic anemia.

This rearrangement joins TRBV25-1 to TRBJ1-2, with a possible D match to TRBD1 (5 bases). The CDR3 sequence is 16 residues long. The germline gives CDR1 MGHDK, CDR2 SYGVNS. Trimming left V 3 bases short and J 2 bases short, with 16 bases between. The DNA for the CDR3 is TGTGCCAGCAGTGATCAACCCATCCAGGGAAACTATGGCTACACCTTC. This codes for CASSDQPIQGNYGYTF.

This chain joins TRBV20-1 and TRBJ2-7, with 10 bases identical to TRBD1. CDR1 is DFQATT and CDR2 is SNEGSKA in the germline V gene (reference sequence). Trimming cost V 5 bases and J 6 bases; bases outside gene matches: 10. The CDR3 totals 14 residues. CDR3 in amino acids: CSARQAGTGAEQYV. The CDR3 nucleotides read TGCAGTGCTCGACAGGCCGGGACAGGGGCCGAGCAGTACGTC.

Concerning this clonotype: With a much larger clone just one base away, this may be a read error. This rearrangement joins TRBV12-3 or TRBV12-4 to TRBJ1-5; D perhaps matches TRBD1 (5 bases). Trimming cost V 7 bases and J 3 bases, with 16 bases left between them. The CDR3 is made up of 15 amino acids. CDR3 coding DNA: TGTGCCAGCACACCCGCCCGGGGGAACAATCAGCCCCAGCATTTT. Amino acids: CASTPARGNNQPQHF.

This clonotype has a count of ten or more. The V call is TRBV6-9, the J call TRBJ2-7; D gene ambiguous. The CDR3 consists of 15 residues. V lost 2 bases and J 0 bases, leaving 11 bases between the germline ends. Germline V gives CDR1 MNHGY, CDR2 SVAAGI. CDR3 sequence reads: CASSYRARISYEQYF. DNA of the CDR3: TGTGCCAGCAGTTATCGGGCACGGATCTCCTACGAGCAGTACTTC.

The table lists this clonotype with a few counts. The chain links TRBV20-1 to TRBJ1-2; weak D call: TRBD1 (5 bases). From germline, CDR1 is DFQATT and CDR2 SNEGSKA (reference sequence). Trimming cost V 7 bases and J 6 bases, with 12 bases left between them. The CDR3 is 11 residues long. As DNA, the CDR3 is TGCAGTGTCCTGGGGGGGGATGGCTACACCTTC. It specifies CSVLGGDGYTF.

The V and J genes are TRBV5-4 and TRBJ2-3; 7 nucleotides agree with TRBD1. Germline V gene lookup returns CDR1 SGHNT and CDR2 YYREEE (reference sequence). V was pared by 4 bases and J by 1 base, with 6 bases of the junction left unmatched. The CDR3 contains 15 residues. CDR3 protein: CASSGKTGGTDTQYF. CDR3 DNA: TGTGCCAGCAGCGGGAAAACAGGGGGCACAGATACGCAGTATTTT. The whole variable domain, filled in from reference TRBV5-4 and TRBJ2-3, reads ETGVTQSPTHLIKTRGQQVTLRCSSQSGHNTVSWYQQALGQGPQFIFQYYREEENGRGNFPPRFSGLQFPNYSSELNVNALELDDSALYLCASSGKTGGTDTQYFGPGTRLTVL.

This clonotype occurred many times. The genes are TRBV12-3 or TRBV12-4 and TRBJ1-6; D might be TRBD1 (5 bases). The ends were cut back, 5 bases at V and 7 bases at J, with 9 bases in the middle. The CDR3 spans 13 residues. For the CDR3, the DNA is TGTGCCAGCAGTGAACAGGCCAATTCACCCCTCCACTTT. Protein sequence: CASSEQANSPLHF.

This clonotype was seen once. Just one base apart from a much larger clone, this may be a read error. The chain has TRBV18 and TRBJ2-5; weak D call: TRBD2 (5 bases). Germline V CDR1 and CDR2: KGHSH, LQKENI. The CDR3 contains 13 residues. CDR3 amino acids: CASSPPSRETQCF. The CDR3 DNA sequence: TGTGCCAGCTCACCACCGTCTAGGGAGACCCAGTGCTTC.

There are many counts of this clonotype. The J gene is TRBJ1-5, the V gene TRBV11-2, with D unresolved. Germline values: CDR1 SGHAT, CDR2 FQNNGV. The CDR3 consists of 18 residues. V was cut by 5 bases and J by 1 base, with 21 bases left in between. CDR3 nucleotide sequence: TGTGCCAGCAGCCCAGAGGCGGCAGTAACTTTGAGCAATCAGCCCCAGCATTTT. This sequence encodes CASSPEAAVTLSNQPQHF.

The chain carries TRBV4-3 and TRBJ2-5, with D possibly matching TRBD2 (6 bases). V was trimmed by 1 base and J by 4 bases, leaving 19 bases between them. Looked up from germline, CDR1 is LGHNA and CDR2 is YSLEER. This CDR3 has 17 amino acids. This CDR3 reads CASSQAGTPSSAETQYF. CDR3 nucleotide sequence: TGCGCCAGCAGCCAAGCAGGGACTCCCAGTAGCGCAGAGACCCAGTACTTC.

The chain combines TRBV7-2 with TRBJ2-7, with 7 bases identical to TRBD1. The CDR3 is made up of 15 amino acids. V was clipped by 1 base and J by 2 bases; unmatched bases: 5. The germline CDR1 and CDR2 sequences are SGHTA and FQGNSA. CDR3 sequence: CASSLGGQSTYEQYF. Here the CDR3 DNA reads TGTGCCAGCAGCTTAGGGGGACAGTCCACCTACGAGCAGTACTTC.

This clonotype appeared many times. The chain uses TRBV13 and TRBJ2-2, with 9 bases aligning to TRBD2. This CDR3 has 16 residues. Per germline, CDR1 PRHDT and CDR2 FYEKMQ (reference sequence). Trimming took 5 bases from V and 2 from J; bases not matched to a gene: 6. The CDR3 loop reads CASSPWTSANTGELFF. In DNA form, the CDR3 reads TGTGCCAGCAGCCCCTGGACTAGCGCAAACACCGGGGAGCTGTTTTTT.

In regard to this clonotype: The junction departs from the called germline gene at one end, perhaps through a read error. This chain joins TRBV3-1 and TRBJ1-1; no reliable D call. Germline V lookup: CDR1 LGHDT, CDR2 YNNKEL (reference sequence). The CDR3 extends over 12 amino acids. The CDR3 sequence is CANSQALSGAFF. In nucleotides, the CDR3 is TGTGCCAACAGCCAAGCTTTATCGGGAGCTTTCTTT.

To note about this clonotype: Being one base from a much bigger clone, this may be a read error. The genes are TRBV6-5 and TRBJ2-3, with D uncertain. V lost 0 bases, J lost 5 bases, and 9 bases lay in between. Germline lookup yields CDR1 MNHEY and CDR2 SVGAGI. The CDR3 covers 14 residues. CDR3 nucleotide sequence: TGTGCCAGCAGTTACTCGATCCCAGTAGATACGCAGTATTTT. Translated, it gives CASSYSIPVDTQYF.

This clonotype was counted at least ten times. V usage is TRBV11-3 and J usage is TRBJ2-1; D possibly corresponds to TRBD1 (5 bases). This CDR3 is built from 12 residues. V was pared by 8 bases and J by 9 bases, with 14 bases between. The V gene's germline CDR1 is SGHNT and CDR2 YENEEA. The chain's CDR3 is CASGSRRGEQFF. DNA for the CDR3: TGTGCCAGCGGCTCCAGAAGGGGTGAGCAGTTCTTC.

This clonotype showed up just once. The chain recombines TRBV24-1 with TRBJ2-5, with 7 bases fitting TRBD2. This CDR3 is built from 15 residues. V gave up 4 bases and J gave up 5 bases; unmatched junction bases: 9. Germline CDR1 is KGHDR and CDR2 is SFDVKD. In DNA form, the CDR3 reads TGTGCCACCAGTGAGGGACTGTTCGGGGGGGAGACCCAGTACTTC. Protein product: CATSEGLFGGETQYF.

This clonotype was observed many times. The genes are TRBV3-1 and TRBJ2-5; possibly TRBD2 for D (7 bases). The CDR3 is 14 amino acids. V lost 4 bases to trimming and J lost 7 bases, with 16 bases between them. Germline values: CDR1 LGHDT, CDR2 YNNKEL (reference sequence). The chain's CDR3 is CASSLGGAGGTQYF. The CDR3, as DNA: TGTGCCAGCAGCCTTGGGGGGGCAGGTGGGACCCAGTACTTC.

The rearrangement joins TRBV12-3 or TRBV12-4 to TRBJ2-2; TRBD2 matches at 9 bases. The CDR3 spans 17 residues. Germline trimming cut 5 bases from V and 6 bases from J; bases unmatched to any gene: 13. This chain's CDR3 is CASSTPSRGGASGELFF. The DNA of the CDR3 is TGTGCCAGCAGTACCCCGAGTCGCGGGGGGGCTTCCGGGGAGCTGTTTTTT.

V usage is TRBV7-9 and J usage is TRBJ2-5, with 8 bases aligning to TRBD1. The CDR3 covers 13 residues. CDR1 is SEHNR and CDR2 is FQNEAQ in the germline V gene (reference sequence). The V segment lost 5 bases and the J segment 14 bases; nucleotides outside the gene matches: 13. The CDR3 region has the DNA TGTGCCAGCAGCCCAGCCCCCCGGGACAGGCCTTACTTC. Its translation is CASSPAPRDRPYF.

The chain uses TRBV11-1 and TRBJ2-7, with a tentative D call TRBD2 (6 bases). Trimming took 5 bases from V and 3 from J, leaving 20 bases between them. Per germline, CDR1 SGHAT and CDR2 FQDESV (reference sequence). CDR3 length: 16 residues. CDR3 DNA sequence: TGTGCCAGCAGCCGGGGGACCGGAACTATAGGCTACGAGCAGTACTTC. Translated, it gives CASSRGTGTIGYEQYF.

The V and J genes are TRBV2 and TRBJ2-7; D is perhaps TRBD2 (5 bases). This CDR3 region has 15 residues. The germline CDR1 and CDR2 sequences are SNHLY and FYNNEI. V lost 6 bases and J 4 bases, leaving 19 bases between the germline ends. CDR3 amino acids: CASSRILEEAYEQYF. The CDR3 nucleotides read TGTGCCAGCAGCCGAATACTTGAGGAGGCTTACGAGCAGTACTTC.

V usage is TRBV24-1 and J usage is TRBJ1-5; the D is unclear. The CDR3 loop spans 16 amino acids. Germline V gene lookup returns CDR1 KGHDR and CDR2 SFDVKD. Trimming left V 3 bases short and J 2 bases short, with 13 bases between. CDR3 sequence: CATSDKRVRGNQPQHF. CDR3 nucleotides: TGTGCCACCAGTGATAAGAGGGTAAGGGGCAATCAGCCCCAGCATTTT.

The rearrangement joins TRBV2 to TRBJ1-5, with D tentatively TRBD1 (5 bases). CDR3 length: 14 residues. Germline CDR1 is SNHLY and CDR2 is FYNNEI. The ends were cut back, 7 bases at V and 2 bases at J, with 12 bases in the middle. The CDR3 sequence: CASTQGDGNQPQHF. The CDR3 nucleotides read TGTGCCAGCACCCAGGGAGATGGCAATCAGCCCCAGCATTTT.

The chain has TRBV20-1 and TRBJ2-3, with D tentatively TRBD2 (6 bases). The germline CDR1 and CDR2 sequences are DFQATT and SNEGSKA (reference sequence). The CDR3 has 16 amino acids. V shed 5 bases and J shed 0 bases, with 18 bases lying between them. For the CDR3, the DNA is TGCAGTGCTGACGGACGCGGGGATACTAGCACAGATACGCAGTATTTT. As protein: CSADGRGDTSTDTQYF.

This clonotype was observed a few times. The chain couples TRBV29-1 to TRBJ2-1; no firm D call. Germline V gives CDR1 SQVTM, CDR2 ANQGSEA. The CDR3 runs 9 residues. Trimming stripped 7 bases from V and 5 bases from J, with 3 bases between. Here the CDR3 DNA reads TGCAGCGCTGACAATGAGCAGTTCTTC. It specifies CSADNEQFF.

A remark on this clonotype: One end of the junction is discordant with germline, which a read error may explain. This chain joins TRBV15 and TRBJ2-5; 11 bases line up with TRBD2. In germline, CDR1 is LNHNV, CDR2 YYDKDF (reference sequence). This CDR3 is built from 17 residues. The CDR3 DNA reads as TGTGCCGCCAGCAGCTTACTAGCGGGAGTCGGTCGGGAGACCCAGTACTTC. This encodes CAASSLLAGVGRETQYF.

In its sample, this clonotype was seen many times. This rearrangement joins TRBV6-1 to TRBJ1-5, with 8 bases identical to TRBD1. Germline assignment: CDR1 MNHNS and CDR2 SASEGT. The CDR3 loop spans 14 amino acids. V lost 7 bases and J lost 3; bases outside the gene matches: 5. CDR3 DNA: TGTGCCAGCAAAAGGACAGGGATCAATCAGCCCCAGCATTTT. Protein: CASKRTGINQPQHF.

This chain connects TRBV2 to TRBJ2-7, with 9 bases fitting TRBD1. Trimming at V came to 4 bases and at J to 2 bases, leaving 6 bases not matched to a gene. This CDR3 comprises 15 residues. Germline V lookup: CDR1 SNHLY, CDR2 FYNNEI. CDR3 sequence reads: CASSVMTGGTYEQYF. The CDR3 region has the DNA TGTGCCAGCAGTGTGATGACAGGGGGTACCTACGAGCAGTACTTC.

This chain connects TRBV19 to TRBJ2-3, with D tentatively TRBD2 (5 bases). Trimming shortened V by 10 bases and J by 4 bases, and 18 bases separated the two germline ends. The length of the CDR3 is 14 residues. Germline V lookup: CDR1 LNHDA, CDR2 SQIVND (reference sequence). The CDR3 sequence: CATRRENGADTQYF. DNA of the CDR3: TGTGCCACCCGCCGGGAAAATGGAGCAGATACGCAGTATTTT. Full variable domain (rest looked up from reference TRBV19 and TRBJ2-3): DGGITQSPKYLFRKEGQNVTLSCEQNLNHDAMYWYRQDPGQGLRLIYYSQIVNDFQKGDIAEGYSVSREKKESFPLTVTSAQKNPTAFYLCATRRENGADTQYFGPGTRLTVL.